A single sample is the source of the 2 T cell receptor beta chains below, sequenced in a study of identical twins. TCRdb redid the calling of the 5' RACE reads with MiXCR, one entry per CDR3 protein. The profile shows nearly 900,000 distinct CDR3 sequences, 10% to 15% of them singletons. This sample was also put to use in a study of yellow fever vaccine responses in identical twins.

Material: PBMCs. These receptors all come from a woman aged 18 to 35 in good health.

This clonotype has a count of ten or more. The chain is built from TRBV20-1 and TRBJ2-1; 10 positions agree with TRBD2. The CDR3 contains 17 residues. V shed 0 bases and J 5 bases; nucleotides not matched to a gene: 10. Germline V gene data show CDR1 as DFQATT and CDR2 as SNEGSKA (reference sequence). The chain's CDR3 is CSARDLGLAASHNEQFF. The DNA for the CDR3 is TGCAGTGCTAGAGATCTCGGACTAGCGGCTTCCCACAATGAGCAGTTCTTC.

This sequence joins TRBV7-8 and TRBJ2-3; D possibly corresponds to TRBD2 (6 bases). V lost 4 bases, J lost 2 bases, and 13 bases lay in between. The germline V gene encodes CDR1 SGHVS and CDR2 FQNEAQ. This CDR3 has 15 amino acids. CDR3 in amino acids: CASSSHTGDTDTQYF. The CDR3 DNA is TGTGCCAGCAGCTCCCACACGGGGGACACAGATACGCAGTATTTT.